This T cell receptor beta chain was sequenced for a study of blood T cell repertoires in COVID-19 (dated by TCRdb to about 2020). Regarding the complete study: Collaborator samples came from the United States, Italy and Spain and covered acute and convalescent phases of COVID-19. The samples were drawn from the first 160 participants of the ongoing ImmuneRACE study and from 1,200 or so subjects provided by 6 global collaborators. The material from the prospective study consisted of cDNA or gDNA derived from T cells, B-cell-depleted T cells, or PBMCs. HLA class I and class II types, where available, came from metadata supplied by the sample provider rather than from assay-based typing. The sample metadata nearly always contained a de-identified subject ID, COVID-19 status, age in years and sex. The dataset comprised deeply sampled blood TCRbeta repertoires from subjects exposed to, actively infected with, or recovered from COVID-19. The repertoires were made available in a free public database intended to serve as a resource for research on the immune response to SARS-CoV-2. Overall study outcomes, separate from this receptor: The quantity of clinical and demographic metadata differed by source and by participant and was supplied without curation.

Concerning this clone itself: Its antigen is unknown. No base quality information exists; no much larger clone differs at one position.

The immunoSEQ Assay, a bias-controlled multiplex PCR, was used to amplify TCRbeta CDR3 regions from genomic DNA. In the paper's pipeline: Nucleated cell counts per sample were estimated from amplification of reference gene primers within the assay. To quantify the absolute abundance of each unique TCRbeta CDR3 rearrangement, sequence reads were collapsed and filtered. Productive Simpson clonality was computed per sample as the square root of Simpson's diversity index over productive rearrangements. The clones in this table, taken by TCRdb from immuneACCESS, are in-frame only. Not every clone is retained; where verified, under half of the shortfall comes from an unresolved V gene, and the cause of the rest is unknown. That table is the source of V, J and clone size, and D and trimming were worked out from the DNA. Across this sample there are about 88,000 clones, with approximately 90% seen only once. Of the sample, roughly 15% is held by the ten largest clones.

Each collaborating institution followed its own protocols to collect whole blood in K2EDTA tubes. For TCRbeta analysis, collaborators shipped samples as frozen whole blood, isolated PBMCs, or DNA extracted from either of those sample types. After removal of 0 bases from V and 1 base from J, the junction retains 3 bases not matched to a gene. The CDR3 runs 15 amino acids, cysteine and phenylalanine included. CDR3 DNA is the only sequence kept; it has 45 bases, read in frame from the first base. From the germline V gene (reference sequence), CDR1 is GTSNPN and CDR2 is SVGIG. This TCR came from a male donor with acute or convalescent COVID-19. The receptor chain draws on TRBV30 and TRBJ2-5, with 9 bases aligning to TRBD2. The specimen was peripheral blood. The CDR3 region has the sequence CAWSVLSGGQETQYF. The DNA sequence is given as TGTGCCTGGAGTGTCCTTAGCGGGGGCCAAGAGACCCAGTACTTC. The full variable domain, with segments outside the CDR3 supplied by the reference TRBV30 and TRBJ2-5 proteins, appears as SQTIHQWPATLVQPVGSPLSLECTVEGTSNPNLYWYRQAAGRGLQLLFYSVGIGQISSEVPQNLSASRPQDRQFILSSKKLLLSDSGFYLCAWSVLSGGQETQYFGPGTRLLVL.